The 32 T cell receptor beta chains reported below all come from one sample, sequenced in a study of T cell repertoires in cytomegalovirus infection. TCRdb called the reads again in MiXCR, with one record for every CDR3 protein. This sample has 600,000 to 800,000 distinct CDR3 sequences, with 20% to 30% found just once. The sample comprised CD8+ T cells from PBMCs. The receptors were sampled from a human donor in good health (CMV status not recorded). Some clones in this sample may be carry-over from other donors' samples.

This clonotype was picked up a small number of times. This CDR3 reads CSARQLGVYNEQFF. Written as DNA, the CDR3 is TGCAGTGCTAGACAGCTTGGGGTATACAATGAGCAGTTCTTC. V is TRBV20-1 and J is TRBJ2-1; D remains ambiguous. The CDR3 is made up of 14 amino acids. Trimming pared 2 bases from V and 4 bases from J, leaving 12 bases between. Per the germline V gene, CDR1 is DFQATT and CDR2 is SNEGSKA (reference sequence).

This chain connects TRBV4-2 to TRBJ1-2; D gene ambiguous. From germline, CDR1 is LGHNA and CDR2 YNFKEQ. CDR3 length: 14 residues. Trimming removed 0 bases from V and 4 bases from J, with 9 bases in between. The CDR3 DNA is TGTGCCAGCAGCCAAGATGGCGACGGCTATGGCTACACCTTC. This encodes CASSQDGDGYGYTF.

The rearrangement uses TRBV20-1 and TRBJ2-3; no reliable D call. V dropped 1 base and J dropped 3 bases, with 20 bases sitting between them. This CDR3 spans 17 amino acids. Germline-derived CDR1 and CDR2 are DFQATT and SNEGSKA (reference sequence). Written as DNA, the CDR3 is TGCAGTGCTAGAGGCCTCGACGTTACAGCAGAAACAGATACGCAGTATTTT. Amino acids: CSARGLDVTAETDTQYF.

The chain combines TRBV5-5 with TRBJ1-1; D call uncertain. Germline loops: CDR1 SGHKS, CDR2 YYEKEE (reference sequence). The CDR3 runs 14 residues. Trimming removed 1 base from V and 7 bases from J, with 14 bases in between. CDR3 DNA sequence: TGTGCCAGCAGCTTGTATCCCGGCCGGGATGAAGCTTTCTTT. It specifies CASSLYPGRDEAFF.

This clonotype was observed at least ten times. The chain employs TRBV7-6 and TRBJ2-1, with 7 bases aligning to TRBD1. The CDR3 spans 14 residues. The V segment lost 2 bases and the J segment 7 bases; nucleotides outside the gene matches: 5. Germline V gives CDR1 SGHVS, CDR2 FNYEAQ. The CDR3 protein is CASSLSTGVNEQFF. The CDR3 nucleotides read TGTGCCAGCAGCTTATCCACAGGGGTAAATGAGCAGTTCTTC.

V is TRBV14 and J is TRBJ2-1, with D possibly being TRBD2 (7 bases). Trimming stripped 2 bases from V and 2 bases from J, with 13 bases between. The length of the CDR3 is 16 residues. In germline, CDR1 is SGHDN, CDR2 FVKESK. DNA of the CDR3: TGTGCCAGCAGCCAACTAGGGGGGGGCGCCTACAATGAGCAGTTCTTC. This encodes CASSQLGGGAYNEQFF.

This chain joins TRBV7-6 and TRBJ1-2; D is unresolved. The germline V gene encodes CDR1 SGHVS and CDR2 FNYEAQ. CDR3 length equals 13 residues. V was cut by 4 bases and J by 3 bases, with 9 bases left in between. The DNA for the CDR3 is TGTGCCAGCAGCTCCGACAAGGACTATGGCTACACCTTC. This sequence encodes CASSSDKDYGYTF.

This clonotype has a count of ten or more. The V and J genes are TRBV12-3 or TRBV12-4 and TRBJ1-3; unclear D gene. V was clipped by 5 bases and J by 4 bases, with 15 bases between them. The CDR3 has 15 amino acids. CDR3 sequence: CASSPYSGVGNTIYF. The DNA for the CDR3 is TGTGCCAGCAGTCCGTACAGCGGGGTAGGAAACACCATATATTTT.

The rearrangement uses TRBV7-9 and TRBJ1-5; TRBD1 aligns across 11 bases. V dropped 1 base and J dropped 7; count of bases not matched to a gene: 18. Germline-derived CDR1 and CDR2 are SEHNR and FQNEAQ (reference sequence). The CDR3 loop spans 20 amino acids. The CDR3 reads CASSLGTDRPLDRGHQPQHF. CDR3 bases: TGTGCCAGCAGCTTAGGTACCGACCGACCCCTGGACAGGGGGCACCAGCCCCAGCATTTT.

This clonotype was picked up a small number of times. The chain uses TRBV5-4 and TRBJ2-1; no reliable D call. The germline V gene has CDR1 SGHNT and CDR2 YYREEE (reference sequence). The CDR3 is made up of 15 amino acids. V was cut by 1 base and J by 4 bases, with 12 bases left in between. Written as DNA, the CDR3 is TGTGCCAGCAGCTTGTCCCGGGTACTGTACAATGAGCAGTTCTTC. This sequence encodes CASSLSRVLYNEQFF.

This clonotype was detected a few times. The V and J genes are TRBV29-1 and TRBJ1-2, with TRBD1 identical over 8 bases. The CDR3 is made up of 11 amino acids. J lost 7 bases, V lost 7 bases, and 5 bases had no gene match. CDR1 is SQVTM, CDR2 ANQGSEA, per germline. CDR3 sequence reads: CSAVDRAGYTF. The CDR3 region has the DNA TGCAGCGCCGTGGACAGGGCTGGCTACACCTTC.

The J gene is TRBJ2-7, the V gene TRBV28; possible D gene TRBD1, 6 bases. Germline CDR1 reads MDHEN; CDR2 reads SYDVKM. Trimming pared 5 bases from V and 3 bases from J, leaving 17 bases between. The CDR3 runs to 15 residues. The CDR3 DNA reads TGTGCCAGCAGTCAACCCCGAACAGGGTTCTACGAGCAGTACGTC. As protein: CASSQPRTGFYEQYV.

The chain links TRBV6-2 or TRBV6-3 to TRBJ2-1, with D maybe TRBD1 (6 bases). From germline, CDR1 is MNHEY and CDR2 SVGEGT. With 3 bases removed from V and 1 base from J, the gap between germline ends came to 13 bases. The CDR3 totals 16 residues. CDR3 sequence (DNA): TGTGCCAGCAGTTATGAGGCCAGGGGATCCTACAATGAGCAGTTCTTC. This sequence encodes CASSYEARGSYNEQFF.

V usage is TRBV29-1 and J usage is TRBJ1-3, with TRBD1 as a possible D gene (5 bases). Trimming removed 6 bases at V and 2 bases at J, with 17 bases between. This CDR3 has 15 residues. Germline V CDR1 and CDR2: SQVTM, ANQGSEA. The CDR3 DNA sequence: TGCAGCGTCTTAACGACAGAAGTTCCTGGAAACACCATATATTTT. This sequence encodes CSVLTTEVPGNTIYF.

The chain is built from TRBV7-9 and TRBJ2-2; D is perhaps TRBD1 (6 bases). The CDR3 consists of 16 residues. The V gene lost 2 bases and the J gene lost 5 bases, with 15 bases spanning the gap. In germline, CDR1 is SEHNR, CDR2 FQNEAQ (reference sequence). CDR3: CASSLTGHPRTGELFF. The CDR3 region has the DNA TGTGCCAGCAGCTTAACGGGACACCCCAGGACCGGGGAGCTGTTTTTT. The whole variable domain, remainder taken from reference TRBV7-9 and TRBJ2-2, is DTGVSQNPRHKITKRGQNVTFRCDPISEHNRLYWYRQTLGQGPEFLTYFQNEAQLEKSRLLSDRFSAERPKGSFSTLEIQRTEQGDSAMYLCASSLTGHPRTGELFFGEGSRLTVL.

This chain joins TRBV20-1 and TRBJ1-1; unclear D gene. V lost 6 bases and J lost 4, with 9 bases in between. The CDR3 is made up of 11 amino acids. The germline CDR1 and CDR2 sequences are DFQATT and SNEGSKA (reference sequence). Here the CDR3 DNA reads TGCAGTGCCCTCCCTGGCACTGAAGCTTTCTTT. Amino acid sequence: CSALPGTEAFF.

The V and J genes are TRBV7-2 and TRBJ2-2, with 11 bases lining up with TRBD2. V shed 4 bases and J 4 bases; nucleotides not matched to a gene: 5. This CDR3 spans 16 amino acids. The germline V gene has CDR1 SGHTA and CDR2 FQGNSA. This chain's CDR3 is CASSSIAGGPTGELFF. CDR3 bases: TGTGCCAGCAGCTCCATAGCGGGGGGGCCCACCGGGGAGCTGTTTTTT.

The chain has TRBV4-1 and TRBJ1-5; TRBD1 matches 7 bases. The V segment lost 0 bases and the J segment 4 bases; nucleotides outside the gene matches: 0. Per germline, CDR1 MGHRA and CDR2 YSYEKL. CDR3 length equals 14 residues. Here the CDR3 DNA reads TGCGCCAGCAGCCAAGAGACAGGGAATCAGCCCCAGCATTTT. Protein product: CASSQETGNQPQHF.

The table lists this clonotype with a few counts. The chain has TRBV24-1 and TRBJ2-5; D unclear. CDR3 length: 13 amino acids. Trimming pared 4 bases from V and 1 base from J, leaving 6 bases between. Germline CDR1 KGHDR, CDR2 SFDVKD. The CDR3 DNA reads as TGTGCCACCAGTGAAACCCCCCAAGAGACCCAGTACTTC. Its translation: CATSETPQETQYF.

This clonotype was detected a few times. The chain joins TRBV10-3 to TRBJ2-7; a possible D gene is TRBD1 (5 bases). V lost 6 bases, J lost 5 bases, and 17 bases lay in between. CDR1 and CDR2 from the germline V gene are ENHRY and SYGVKD. The CDR3 covers 14 residues. As DNA, the CDR3 is TGTGCCATCAGATTAGACAGAACCCTCCACGAGCAGTACTTC. This gives the protein CAIRLDRTLHEQYF.

As regards this clonotype: In this CDR3 the conserved last residue, phenylalanine or tryptophan, is missing, so a read error is likely. J is TRBJ1-1 and V is TRBV7-4; D is perhaps TRBD1 (5 bases). Germline lookup yields CDR1 SGHVT and CDR2 SQSDAQ. The CDR3 has 13 residues. Trimming removed 2 bases from V and 4 bases from J, with 8 bases in between. Here the CDR3 DNA reads TGTGCCAGCAGCTTATGGGGGGGCACTGAAGCTTTCCTT. This encodes CASSLWGGTEAFL.

This clonotype was seen a single time. The chain combines TRBV6-5 with TRBJ1-1; a weak D match, TRBD1 (6 bases). Trimming cost V 7 bases and J 4 bases, with 13 bases left between them. CDR3 size: 13 residues. Germline V gives CDR1 MNHEY, CDR2 SVGAGI. The CDR3 here is CASIVQGTTEAFF. CDR3 bases: TGTGCCAGCATTGTGCAGGGGACCACTGAAGCTTTCTTT.

This sequence joins TRBV29-1 and TRBJ2-1, with 12 bases fitting TRBD2. The CDR3 covers 13 residues. V trimming: 6 bases; J trimming: 8 bases; junction bases outside the gene matches: 5. Germline-derived CDR1 and CDR2 are SQVTM and ANQGSEA. CDR3 protein: CSVLAGGRDEQFF. The CDR3 DNA follows: TGCAGCGTCCTAGCGGGGGGGCGGGATGAGCAGTTCTTC.

This chain uses TRBV7-9 with TRBJ1-5; tentative D call: TRBD1 (5 bases). The CDR3 totals 12 residues. The germline gives CDR1 SEHNR, CDR2 FQNEAQ (reference sequence). V was clipped by 1 base and J by 8 bases, with 6 bases between them. The CDR3 sequence: CASSLVGEPQHF. The CDR3 DNA reads TGTGCCAGCAGCTTAGTGGGGGAGCCCCAGCATTTT.

This clonotype was picked up one time. The CDR3 nucleotides are TGCAGTGCTAGAGTTAGCGGGGGGGACAACTATGAGCAGTTCTTC. Its protein is CSARVSGGDNYEQFF. The V call is TRBV20-1, the J call TRBJ2-1, with 11 bases that match TRBD2. The junction had 7 bases not matched to a gene; V was cut back by 1 base and J by 8 bases. CDR3 length: 15 amino acids. The germline V gene has CDR1 DFQATT and CDR2 SNEGSKA (reference sequence).

In its sample, this clonotype was seen a few times. This chain connects TRBV27 to TRBJ2-7, with D unresolved. Per germline, CDR1 MNHEY and CDR2 SMNVEV (reference sequence). With 2 bases removed from V and 5 bases from J, the gap between germline ends came to 10 bases. The CDR3 is 13 amino acids. The CDR3 protein is CASSLNGIDEQYF. The CDR3 DNA sequence: TGTGCCAGCAGTTTAAACGGAATCGACGAGCAGTACTTC.

This clonotype was observed a handful of times. V usage is TRBV14 and J usage is TRBJ2-7, with D possibly TRBD2 on 5 matching bases. Germline V gives CDR1 SGHDN, CDR2 FVKESK. The length of the CDR3 is 17 residues. Trimming pared 4 bases from V and 2 bases from J, leaving 21 bases between. CDR3 sequence: CASSLPVREGGPYEQYF. The CDR3 DNA reads as TGTGCCAGCAGCCTCCCAGTCCGGGAAGGAGGACCCTACGAGCAGTACTTC.

V and J are TRBV12-3 or TRBV12-4 and TRBJ2-5; 9 bases are a match to TRBD1. CDR3 length: 17 residues. The trim removed 0 bases at V and 3 bases at J, leaving 8 bases unmatched. The DNA of the CDR3 is TGTGCCAGCAGTTTAGCGTGGGACAGGGTCGGAAAAGAGACCCAGTACTTC. Protein: CASSLAWDRVGKETQYF.

This clonotype was detected a few times. This chain joins TRBV20-1 and TRBJ2-1; TRBD2 agrees at 13 bases. The CDR3 covers 19 residues. V shed 7 bases and J 4 bases; nucleotides not matched to a gene: 19. In germline, CDR1 is DFQATT, CDR2 SNEGSKA (reference sequence). This CDR3 reads CSVEQRLAGGLTLYNEQFF. The CDR3, as DNA: TGCAGTGTAGAACAGAGACTAGCGGGGGGCCTTACCCTTTACAATGAGCAGTTCTTC.

This clonotype was observed a handful of times. This chain connects TRBV7-9 to TRBJ2-5; 8 bases map to TRBD2. This CDR3 region has 16 residues. Germline V gene sequence: CDR1 SEHNR, CDR2 FQNEAQ (reference sequence). V gave up 5 bases and J gave up 5 bases; unmatched junction bases: 13. The CDR3: CASSPPGGGPRETQYF. In DNA, the CDR3 is TGTGCCAGCAGCCCCCCGGGCGGGGGGCCCCGGGAGACCCAGTACTTC.

This clonotype was detected a few times. The rearrangement links TRBV6-5 to TRBJ2-2; 9 bases line up with TRBD1. The CDR3 runs 15 residues. Trimming took 4 bases from V and 5 from J; bases not matched to a gene: 5. Looked up from germline, CDR1 is MNHEY and CDR2 is SVGAGI. CDR3 nucleotide sequence: TGTGCCAGCAGTTCCTACAGGGGGCTTACCGGGGAGCTGTTTTTT. Translating it yields CASSSYRGLTGELFF.

The rearrangement joins TRBV5-1 to TRBJ2-3; D perhaps matches TRBD2 (5 bases). The V gene's germline CDR1 is SGHRS and CDR2 YFSETQ. The CDR3 loop spans 14 amino acids. Trimming removed 0 bases from V and 4 bases from J, with 9 bases in between. CDR3 DNA sequence: TGCGCCAGCAGCTTGGGGTGGGGAGCAGATACGCAGTATTTT. Its translation is CASSLGWGADTQYF.